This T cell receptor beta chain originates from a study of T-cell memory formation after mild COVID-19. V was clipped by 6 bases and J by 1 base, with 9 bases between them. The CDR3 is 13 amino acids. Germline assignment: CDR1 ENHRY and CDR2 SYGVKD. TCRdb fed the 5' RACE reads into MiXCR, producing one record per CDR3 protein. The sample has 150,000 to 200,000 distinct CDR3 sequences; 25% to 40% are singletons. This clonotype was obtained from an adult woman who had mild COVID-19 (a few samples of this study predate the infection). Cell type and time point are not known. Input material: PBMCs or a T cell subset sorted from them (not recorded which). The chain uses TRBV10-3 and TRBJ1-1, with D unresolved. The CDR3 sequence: CAIRASENTEAFF. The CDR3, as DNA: TGTGCCATCAGGGCCTCGGAGAACACTGAAGCTTTCTTT.